A selection of T cell receptor beta chains follows, all from one sample in a study of T cell responses to AZD1222 COVID-19 vaccine. TCRdb's table, derived via immunoSEQ multiplex PCR, lists solely in-frame clones and lacks some. Found here are 110,000 or so clones, approximately 90% of them singletons; the top ten hold about 15%. The sample here was peripheral blood, taken on day 0 of AZD1222 vaccination. The receptors originated from an adult in good health. Both conserved end residues are part of each CDR3. The D gene is left open where the match is weak. Clone size is not always given. Where it is, it says once, few, many or a class for expanded clones.

j_gene | len | abundance | v_gene | d_gene | CDR3nt | CDR3aa
TRBJ2-7 | 13 | - | TRBV19 | TRBD1 | TGTGCCAGTACAGGGGGCCGGGCTTACGAGCAGTACTTC | CASTGGRAYEQYF
TRBJ1-2 | 18 | - | TRBV15 | - | TGTGCCACCAGCAGAGACCCCCCGGGGTGGGGGGGCAACTATGGCTACACCTTC | CATSRDPPGWGGNYGYTF
TRBJ1-2 | 14 | - | TRBV2 | - | TGTGCCAGCAGTGGGAGGGGATTCACTGGTGGCTACACCTTC | CASSGRGFTGGYTF
TRBJ1-4 | 15 | - | TRBV2 | TRBD1 | TGTGCCAGCAGGCCAGACAGGGGAAGGAGTGAAAAACTGTTTTTT | CASRPDRGRSEKLFF
TRBJ2-2 | 15 | - | TRBV5-4 | - | TGTGCCAGCAGCTTGGCGGGAGAGAACACCGGGGAGCTGTTTTTT | CASSLAGENTGELFF
TRBJ1-5 | 18 | - | TRBV27 | - | TGTGCCAGCAGACTGATCGGGTCGGGCCTAGGGCAGCGCCAGCCCCAGCATTTT | CASRLIGSGLGQRQPQHF
TRBJ2-6 | 20 | few | TRBV9 | TRBD2 | TGTGCCAGCAGCGTAGATGGCGGGAGACTAGAAGGGTCTGGGGCCAACGTCCTGACTTTC | CASSVDGGRLEGSGANVLTF
TRBJ2-1 | 13 | - | TRBV2 | TRBD2 | TGTGCCAGCAAGTCTAGCGGGATCTATGAGCAGTTCTTC | CASKSSGIYEQFF
TRBJ1-2 | 13 | - | TRBV7-2 | - | TGTGCCAGCAGAACCGGGGCGGACTATGGCTACACCTTC | CASRTGADYGYTF
TRBJ2-5 | 14 | - | TRBV7-9 | - | TGTGCCAGCAGCTTAGCTAGAGGAAAGGAGACCCAGTACTTC | CASSLARGKETQYF
TRBJ2-5 | 17 | - | TRBV7-9 | TRBD1 | TGTGCCAGCAGCCCCCGACTCGGGACAGGGGGCGCAGAGACCCAGTACTTC | CASSPRLGTGGAETQYF
TRBJ2-3 | 15 | - | TRBV27 | - | TGTGCCAGCAGCCTTCGGCCTAGCAACACAGATACGCAGTATTTT | CASSLRPSNTDTQYF
TRBJ1-1 | 14 | - | TRBV18 | TRBD1 | TGTGCCAGCTCTCATGGACAGGGTTACACTGAAGCTTTCTTT | CASSHGQGYTEAFF
TRBJ1-6 | 13 | - | TRBV7-7 | - | TGTGCCAGCAGCCAGCGACCCAATTCACCCCTCCACTTT | CASSQRPNSPLHF
TRBJ2-6 | 18 | - | TRBV7-9 | TRBD1 | TGTGCCAGCAGCTTAGACGGGACAGGGCCCTCTGGGGCCAACGTCCTGACTTTC | CASSLDGTGPSGANVLTF
TRBJ2-7 | 12 | once | TRBV28 | - | TGTGCCAGCAGTAAGAGGAATTACGAGCAGTACTTC | CASSKRNYEQYF